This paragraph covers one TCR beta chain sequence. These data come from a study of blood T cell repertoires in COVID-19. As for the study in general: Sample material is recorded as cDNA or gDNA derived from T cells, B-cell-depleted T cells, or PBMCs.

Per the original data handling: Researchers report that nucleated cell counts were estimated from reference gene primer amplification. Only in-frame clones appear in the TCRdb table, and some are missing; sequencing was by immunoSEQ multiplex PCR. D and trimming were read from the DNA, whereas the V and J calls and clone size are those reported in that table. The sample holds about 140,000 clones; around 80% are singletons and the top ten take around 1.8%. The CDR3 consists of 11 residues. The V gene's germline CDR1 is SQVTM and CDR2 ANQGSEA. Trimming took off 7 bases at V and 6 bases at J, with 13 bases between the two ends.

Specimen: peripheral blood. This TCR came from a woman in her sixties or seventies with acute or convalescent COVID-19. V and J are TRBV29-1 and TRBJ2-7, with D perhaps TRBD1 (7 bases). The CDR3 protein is CSARQGGEQYF. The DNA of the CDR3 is TGCAGCGCAAGACAGGGAGGCGAGCAGTACTTC.